These 14 T cell receptor beta chains were sequenced from one sample in a study of long-term antiretroviral therapy in people with HIV (dated 2022 in TCRdb). The immunoSEQ hsTCRB v3.0 assay was used at survey level resolution to sequence the TRB variable region. Entries here come from immuneACCESS through TCRdb and include only in-frame sequences with V and J called. Some clones fail to appear in such tables; in the studies checked, an unresolved V gene covers under half of the shortfall, and the cause of the remainder is unknown. The sample includes about 24,000 clones, with about nine tenths observed a single time. Together, the top ten hold approximately 9.3% of the sample. The specimen comprised unsorted PBMCs, sampled 1.8 years before starting antiretroviral therapy. The origin of the receptors is a middle-aged man with HIV.

The chain is built from TRBV7-2 and TRBJ2-1; D is possibly TRBD2 (6 bases). V was clipped by 6 bases and J by 4 bases, with 13 bases between them. Germline lookup yields CDR1 SGHTA and CDR2 FQGNSA. The CDR3 loop spans 14 amino acids. The CDR3 spells CASRRDSRYNEQFF. CDR3 DNA: TGTGCCAGCAGGAGGGACTCACGATACAATGAGCAGTTCTTC.

This chain links TRBV4-3 with TRBJ1-2; D is uncertain. The CDR3 runs to 14 residues. Trimming shortened V by 3 bases and J by 6 bases, and 14 bases separated the two germline ends. From germline, CDR1 is LGHNA and CDR2 YSLEER. CDR3 sequence: CASSHVLPTDGYTF. In nucleotides, the CDR3 is TGCGCCAGCAGCCACGTCCTCCCGACGGATGGCTACACCTTC.

The chain couples TRBV2 to TRBJ2-7; perhaps TRBD2 as D (5 bases). CDR3 length: 12 amino acids. Trimming cost V 2 bases and J 3 bases, with 5 bases left between them. Germline CDR1 reads SNHLY; CDR2 reads FYNNEI. The DNA of the CDR3 is TGTGCCAGCAGTGAACGGGACTACGAGCAGTACTTC. Protein product: CASSERDYEQYF. Drawing the rest from reference TRBV2 and TRBJ2-7, the complete variable domain is EPEVTQTPSHQVTQMGQEVILRCVPISNHLYFYWYRQILGQKVEFLVSFYNNEISEKSEIFDDQFSVERPDGSNFTLKIRSTKLEDSAMYFCASSERDYEQYFGPGTRLTVT.

The CDR3 protein is CASSLPTGDGETQYF. Written as DNA, the CDR3 is TGTGCCAGCAGCTTACCGACAGGGGACGGGGAGACCCAGTACTTC. This sequence joins TRBV5-4 and TRBJ2-5, with TRBD1 identical over 8 bases. This CDR3 region has 15 residues. V was clipped by 2 bases and J by 5 bases; unmatched bases: 8. Per the germline V gene, CDR1 is SGHNT and CDR2 is YYREEE (reference sequence).

This clone occurred once. The CDR3 DNA reads TGTGCCAGCAGCCCAGCCGGGCCCAGAAATGAGCAGTTCTTC. It yields the protein CASSPAGPRNEQFF. The gene calls are TRBV9 and TRBJ2-1; D gene ambiguous. V was cut by 4 bases and J by 7 bases, with 15 bases left in between. The CDR3 is 14 residues long. Germline values: CDR1 SGDLS, CDR2 YYNGEE.

The rearrangement links TRBV6-6 to TRBJ2-1; D ambiguous. V lost 2 bases and J lost 9, with 14 bases in between. Germline CDR1 reads MNHNY; CDR2 reads SVGAGI (reference sequence). CDR3 length: 14 amino acids. This CDR3 reads CASSYPAAPSEQFF. CDR3 coding DNA: TGTGCCAGCAGTTACCCTGCAGCCCCAAGTGAGCAGTTCTTC.

The chain recombines TRBV5-8 with TRBJ1-5, with D unresolved. V lost 0 bases and J lost 0, with 16 bases in between. The V gene's germline CDR1 is SGHTS and CDR2 YDEGEE. This CDR3 region has 18 residues. The CDR3 DNA sequence: TGTGCCAGCAGCTTGGTTCAGTCGAATCATTATAGCAATCAGCCCCAGCATTTT. Its translation is CASSLVQSNHYSNQPQHF.

This clone was observed a few times. The V call is TRBV5-1, the J call TRBJ2-7, with D possibly being TRBD2 (7 bases). V lost 0 bases, J lost 0 bases, and 13 bases lay in between. The germline CDR1 and CDR2 sequences are SGHRS and YFSETQ. This CDR3 region has 16 residues. DNA of the CDR3: TGCGCCAGCAGCTTGGGGATGGGGGGGGCCTCCTACGAGCAGTACTTC. It codes for CASSLGMGGASYEQYF.

CDR3 in amino acids: CASPQGLAEVTSTDTQYF. Here the CDR3 DNA reads TGTGCCAGCCCTCAGGGACTAGCGGAGGTTACTAGCACAGATACGCAGTATTTT. The gene calls are TRBV21-1 and TRBJ2-3; the table's D call, TRBD2, was not checked against the DNA. TRBV21-1 counts as a pseudogene. The CDR3 is made up of 18 amino acids.

The chain is built from TRBV30 and TRBJ2-7, with D possibly TRBD2 on 7 matching bases. CDR3 length: 12 residues. Germline CDR1 and CDR2: GTSNPN and SVGIG (reference sequence). The V gene lost 5 bases and the J gene lost 7 bases, with 15 bases spanning the gap. The CDR3 region has the DNA TGTGCCTGGGCGCGGGGGCTGAGTGAGCAGTACTTC. Amino acids: CAWARGLSEQYF.

The chain joins TRBV5-1 to TRBJ1-4, with 7 positions matching TRBD1. Looked up from germline, CDR1 is SGHRS and CDR2 is YFSETQ. The CDR3 loop spans 14 amino acids. Trimming at V came to 0 bases and at J to 6 bases, leaving 2 bases not matched to a gene. The CDR3 reads CASSLGDSYEKLFF. CDR3 nucleotides: TGCGCCAGCAGCTTGGGGGACAGCTATGAAAAACTGTTTTTT.

This clone has a handful of counts. This chain uses TRBV7-9 with TRBJ1-2; weak D call: TRBD1 (6 bases). The CDR3 spans 14 residues. CDR1 and CDR2 from the germline V gene are SEHNR and FQNEAQ (reference sequence). V lost 2 bases to trimming and J lost 1 base, with 8 bases between them. CDR3: CASSLMDSNYGYTF. For the CDR3, the DNA is TGTGCCAGCAGCTTAATGGACAGTAACTATGGCTACACCTTC.

CDR3 bases: TGTGCCAGCTCACCACCGGGCTCCTACGAGCAGTACTTC. The encoded protein is CASSPPGSYEQYF. The chain carries TRBV18 and TRBJ2-7; D ambiguous. The V gene lost 0 bases and the J gene lost 0 bases, with 3 bases spanning the gap. CDR3 length equals 13 residues. CDR1 is KGHSH, CDR2 LQKENI, per germline.

This clone was counted only a few times. A read error may produce the germline difference seen at one junction end. The rearrangement links TRBV7-9 to TRBJ1-3; D gene ambiguous. The CDR3 consists of 10 residues. Germline V gene data show CDR1 as SEHNR and CDR2 as FQNEAQ (reference sequence). This chain's CDR3 is CASSHEETHF. Here the CDR3 DNA reads TGTGCCAGCAGTCACGAGGAGACCCATTTT. The whole variable domain, filled in from reference TRBV7-9 and TRBJ1-3, reads DTGVSQNPRHKITKRGQNVTFRCDPISEHNRLYWYRQTLGQGPEFLTYFQNEAQLEKSRLLSDRFSAERPKGSFSTLEIQRTEQGDSAMYLCASSHEETHFGEGSWLTVV.